This section outlines one T cell receptor beta chain sequence together with its context. Germline V gene data show CDR1 as GTSNPN and CDR2 as SVGIG (reference sequence). V was trimmed by 7 bases and J by 6 bases, leaving 13 bases between them. The CDR3 contains 13 residues. This specimen belongs to a study of blood T cell repertoires in COVID-19. In the source study's methods: Using reference gene primer amplification, nucleated cell counts were estimated. Measured with immunoSEQ multiplex PCR; TCRdb has only the in-frame clones, and not every one. The V and J calls and clone size come from that table; D and trimming were worked out from the DNA. The sample holds some 160,000 clones, about four fifths seen once.

The sample taken for sequencing was peripheral blood. The genes are TRBV30 and TRBJ1-6; no definite D call. The sequence was obtained from a woman older than 75 with acute or convalescent COVID-19. Here the CDR3 DNA reads TGTGCCTTTGCGGCAGATTCTAATTCACCCCTCCACTTT. Amino acids: CAFAADSNSPLHF.